The T cell receptor beta chain described here comes from a study of blood T cells in healthy people across ages. Study-wide results and limits: From one million sequenced T cells, diversity estimates were lower bounds.

This clonotype was seen ten or more times. Its cognate antigen is unknown. The CDR3 is 19 residues long. Per the germline V gene, CDR1 is MGHRA and CDR2 is YSYEKL. Trimming removed 2 bases from V and 0 bases from J; junction bases left unmatched: 10. A sample-barcoded 5' primer and a J-beta primer mix were used in a second PCR of roughly 7 to 12 cycles. MiXCR was run by TCRdb on the 5' RACE reads, yielding one entry per CDR3 protein. The sample includes 750,000 to 950,000 distinct CDR3 sequences, 20% to 30% of them seen just once. It was 8 to 10 milliliters of peripheral blood that were drawn from each donor. This same sample was also part of a study on T cells of mothers and their children. From that report: Similar effects of thymic selection on TCR recombination output were recorded in related and unrelated pairs.

Sample: blood. V and J are TRBV4-1 and TRBJ2-6, with 7 bases aligning to TRBD1. This clonotype was sampled from a boy aged 10-17 years in good health. CDR3 in amino acids: CASSQLPGQSFSGANVLTF. CDR3 sequence (DNA): TGCGCCAGCAGCCAACTCCCGGGACAGTCTTTCTCTGGGGCCAACGTCCTGACTTTC.